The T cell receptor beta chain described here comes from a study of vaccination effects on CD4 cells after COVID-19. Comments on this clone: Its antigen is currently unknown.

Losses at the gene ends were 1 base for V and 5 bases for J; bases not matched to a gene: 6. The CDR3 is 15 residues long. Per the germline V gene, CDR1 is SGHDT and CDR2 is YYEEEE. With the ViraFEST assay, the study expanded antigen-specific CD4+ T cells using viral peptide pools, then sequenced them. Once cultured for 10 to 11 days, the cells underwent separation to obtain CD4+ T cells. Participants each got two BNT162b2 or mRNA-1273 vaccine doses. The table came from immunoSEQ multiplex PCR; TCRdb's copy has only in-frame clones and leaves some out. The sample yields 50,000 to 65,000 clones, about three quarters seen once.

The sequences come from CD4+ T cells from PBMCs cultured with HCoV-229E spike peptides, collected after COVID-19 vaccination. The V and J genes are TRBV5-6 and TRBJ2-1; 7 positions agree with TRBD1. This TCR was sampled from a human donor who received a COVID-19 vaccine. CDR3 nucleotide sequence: TGTGCCAGCAGCTTGCCAGGGGGTGGAAACAATGAGCAGTTCTTC. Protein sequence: CASSLPGGGNNEQFF.